This passage covers 3 T cell receptor beta chains from one sample sequenced in a study of blood T cell repertoires in COVID-19. Profiling relied on immunoSEQ multiplex PCR, and the TCRdb table lists in-frame clones only, not all of them. The sample lists some 300,000 clones; 70% to 90% were seen once. Sequencing input: PBMCs or T cells enriched from blood (not recorded which). These receptors all come from a woman aged 25-40 years who had recovered from COVID-19.

CDR3 residues: CASRPGVGNQPQHF. The CDR3 DNA reads TGTGCCAGCAGACCAGGGGTTGGCAATCAGCCCCAGCATTTT. V and J are TRBV2 and TRBJ1-5; tentatively, D is TRBD1 (6 bases). The CDR3 sequence is 14 residues long. The V gene lost 6 bases and the J gene lost 2 bases, with 11 bases spanning the gap. Germline-derived CDR1 and CDR2 are SNHLY and FYNNEI.

This chain links TRBV13 with TRBJ1-1; D not resolved. Germline CDR1 reads PRHDT; CDR2 reads FYEKMQ (reference sequence). V lost 5 bases to trimming and J lost 1 base, with 17 bases between them. The CDR3 sequence is 16 residues long. The CDR3 sequence: CASSRLWEGSNTEAFF. CDR3 nucleotides: TGTGCCAGCAGCCGCCTTTGGGAGGGATCGAACACTGAAGCTTTCTTT.

This rearrangement joins TRBV2 to TRBJ1-6; 7 bases are shared with TRBD1. V lost 6 bases to trimming and J lost 6 bases; unmatched junction nucleotides: 2. CDR3 length: 13 residues. Germline lookup yields CDR1 SNHLY and CDR2 FYNNEI. For the CDR3, the DNA is TGTGCCAGCAGGGGACAGCTTAATTCACCCCTCCACTTT. Its protein product is CASRGQLNSPLHF.